This T cell receptor beta chain stems from a study of cytomegalovirus exposure and HLA in healthy donors. Study-wide context: An analysis done earlier identified approximately 120 million unique TCR beta sequences from 190 million or so T cells. General study points: Among TCR beta chains, those listed as cytomegalovirus-associated numbered over 150. In a later analysis, TCR beta V- and J-gene trimming showed a link to a missense DCLRE1C variant.

Comment on this clone: Its antigen is unidentified.

PCR employed 60 Vbeta and 13 Jbeta primers. Generated by immunoSEQ multiplex PCR, the TCRdb table keeps only in-frame clones and is missing some. Among 100,000 to 150,000 clones listed, 78% were seen once. Germline loops: CDR1 SGHVS, CDR2 FQNEAQ. V was pared by 3 bases and J by 0 bases, with 11 bases between. CDR3 size: 15 residues. The chain employs TRBV7-8 and TRBJ1-2, with D perhaps matching TRBD1 (6 bases). Sequencing was performed on PBMCs. The receptor's source is a female donor in good health and CMV-seronegative. CDR3 residues: CASSLITGTNYGYTF. The DNA for the CDR3 is TGTGCCAGCAGCTTGATCACAGGGACTAACTATGGCTACACCTTC.